Relative to its sample, the clone carrying this TCR beta chain is medium-sized (0.01 to 0.1%). Its specificity is unknown. Via MiXCR, TCRdb re-called the 5' RACE reads, giving one row per CDR3 protein. The sample includes roughly 19,000 distinct CDR3 sequences, approximately 8.3% of them seen just once. The data belong to a study of spatial heterogeneity in lung cancer. Study in general: In tumor regions TCR transcript counts correlated strongly with a matched bulk RNA-seq T cell module score.

The CDR3 has 13 amino acids. V dropped 2 bases and J dropped 4 bases, with 8 bases sitting between them. Germline CDR1 and CDR2: MDHEN and SYDVKM. General study points: One measure, the expanded intratumoral alpha and beta TCR count, tracked tumor mutation counts. Of the expanded TCRs, ubiquitous and regional counts tracked the counts of ubiquitous and regional nonsynonymous mutations, respectively.

The time point was: sample taken at primary tumor resection. The specimen was lung tumor tissue, collected at surgery. The sequence derives from a male donor with early-stage non-small cell lung cancer. This sequence joins TRBV28 and TRBJ2-5; D is perhaps TRBD1 or TRBD2 (5 bases each). The CDR3 region is CASSLVGAETQYF. The CDR3 DNA reads as TGTGCCAGCAGTTTAGTCGGGGCAGAGACCCAGTACTTC. The variable domain in full, completed from reference TRBV28 and TRBJ2-5, reads DVKVTQSSRYLVKRTGEKVFLECVQDMDHENMFWYRQDPGLGLRLIYFSYDVKMKEKGDIPEGYSVSREKKERFSLILESASTNQTSMYLCASSLVGAETQYFGPGTRLLVL.